These 6 T cell receptor beta chains came from one sample sequenced in a study of blood T cell repertoires in COVID-19. The assay was immunoSEQ multiplex PCR, and TCRdb's table has in-frame clones only and misses some. The sample shows 200,000 or so clones, 85% of them seen only once. Sequenced material: peripheral blood. The receptors here all came from a man aged 55-75 years with COVID-19, enrolled during active disease.

The chain carries TRBV28 and TRBJ1-4; 7 nucleotides line up with TRBD1. The CDR3 loop spans 14 amino acids. The V gene's germline CDR1 is MDHEN and CDR2 SYDVKM. Losses at the gene ends were 6 bases for V and 7 bases for J; bases not matched to a gene: 8. CDR3 in amino acids: CASSLTGAGEKLFF. In DNA form, the CDR3 reads TGTGCCAGCAGCCTAACAGGGGCGGGTGAAAAACTGTTTTTT.

The chain carries TRBV30 and TRBJ1-3; 7 positions match TRBD1. CDR3 length equals 15 residues. Germline V CDR1 and CDR2: GTSNPN, SVGIG (reference sequence). The ends lost 7 bases at V and 0 bases at J; junction bases unmatched: 9. CDR3 region: CASRGAVLSGNTIYF. DNA of the CDR3: TGTGCCTCCAGGGGGGCAGTTCTCTCTGGAAACACCATATATTTT.

V usage is TRBV7-9 and J usage is TRBJ2-5; 7 nucleotides agree with TRBD1. The germline gives CDR1 SEHNR, CDR2 FQNEAQ (reference sequence). V gave up 3 bases and J gave up 5 bases; unmatched junction bases: 6. This CDR3 spans 14 amino acids. CDR3 coding DNA: TGTGCCAGCAGCTTGGGAACAGGGGTTGAGACCCAGTACTTC. Encoded protein: CASSLGTGVETQYF.

The genes are TRBV19 and TRBJ2-7; 10 bases align to TRBD1. The CDR3 is 15 residues long. The germline CDR1 and CDR2 sequences are LNHDA and SQIVND (reference sequence). V lost 2 bases to trimming and J lost 5 bases; unmatched junction nucleotides: 6. The CDR3 protein is CASSILGQGTHEQYF. CDR3 sequence (DNA): TGTGCCAGTAGTATATTGGGACAGGGGACCCACGAGCAGTACTTC.

This chain links TRBV5-4 with TRBJ1-3, with D possibly matching TRBD1 (6 bases). The V gene lost 6 bases and the J gene lost 0 bases, with 22 bases spanning the gap. Germline V lookup: CDR1 SGHNT, CDR2 YYREEE (reference sequence). The CDR3 runs to 18 residues. The CDR3 nucleotides read TGTGCCAGCACCATGGAGGGGGGGGCCGGATTCTCTGGAAACACCATATATTTT. It is translated as CASTMEGGAGFSGNTIYF.

This clone was detected only a few times. The chain couples TRBV5-1 to TRBJ1-4; a weak D match, TRBD1 (6 bases). The germline V and J ends were trimmed by 0 bases and 4 bases, with 10 bases remaining between them. CDR1 SGHRS and CDR2 YFSETQ come from the germline V gene. This CDR3 region has 15 residues. The CDR3 reads CASSLAGQNNEKLFF. The DNA of the CDR3 is TGCGCCAGCAGCTTGGCGGGACAAAATAATGAAAAACTGTTTTTT.